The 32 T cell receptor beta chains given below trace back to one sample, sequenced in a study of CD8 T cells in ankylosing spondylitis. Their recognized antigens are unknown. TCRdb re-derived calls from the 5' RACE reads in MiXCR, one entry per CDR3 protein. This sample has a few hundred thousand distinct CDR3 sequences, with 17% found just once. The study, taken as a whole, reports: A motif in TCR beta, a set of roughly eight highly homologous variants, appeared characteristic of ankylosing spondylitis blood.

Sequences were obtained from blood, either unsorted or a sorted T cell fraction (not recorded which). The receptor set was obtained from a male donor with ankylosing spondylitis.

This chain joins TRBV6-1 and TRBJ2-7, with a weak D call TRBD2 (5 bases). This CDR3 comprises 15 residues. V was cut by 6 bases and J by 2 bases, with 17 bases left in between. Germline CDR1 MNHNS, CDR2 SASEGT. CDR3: CASSFPPPGTYEQYF. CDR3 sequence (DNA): TGTGCCAGCAGCTTCCCGCCTCCGGGAACCTACGAGCAGTACTTC.

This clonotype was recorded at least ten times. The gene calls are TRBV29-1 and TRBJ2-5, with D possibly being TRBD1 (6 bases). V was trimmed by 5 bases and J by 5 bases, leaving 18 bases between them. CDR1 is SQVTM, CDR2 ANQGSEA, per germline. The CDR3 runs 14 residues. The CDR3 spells CSVSVPGQRETQYF. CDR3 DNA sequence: TGCAGCGTTAGCGTCCCGGGACAAAGGGAGACCCAGTACTTC.

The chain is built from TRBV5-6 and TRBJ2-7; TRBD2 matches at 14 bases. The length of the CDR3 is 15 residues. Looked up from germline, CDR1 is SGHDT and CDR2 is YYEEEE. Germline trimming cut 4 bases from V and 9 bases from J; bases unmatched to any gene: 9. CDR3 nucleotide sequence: TGTGCCAGCAGCATCGGGACTAGCGGGAGTTTGGCGCAGTACTTC. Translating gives CASSIGTSGSLAQYF.

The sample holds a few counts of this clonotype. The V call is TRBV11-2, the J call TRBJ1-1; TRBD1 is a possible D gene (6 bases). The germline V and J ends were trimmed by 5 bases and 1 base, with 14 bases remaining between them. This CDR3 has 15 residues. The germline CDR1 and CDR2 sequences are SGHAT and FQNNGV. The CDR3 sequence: CASSPTRQENTEAFF. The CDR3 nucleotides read TGTGCCAGCAGCCCTACCCGACAGGAGAACACTGAAGCTTTCTTT.

This CDR3 is CASTGQASSTDTQYF. The CDR3 DNA sequence: TGTGCCAGCACGGGCCAAGCCTCGAGCACAGATACGCAGTATTTT. V is TRBV3-1 and J is TRBJ2-3; D remains unclear. The V gene's germline CDR1 is LGHDT and CDR2 YNNKEL (reference sequence). The V gene lost 7 bases and the J gene lost 0 bases, with 14 bases spanning the gap. This CDR3 has 15 amino acids.

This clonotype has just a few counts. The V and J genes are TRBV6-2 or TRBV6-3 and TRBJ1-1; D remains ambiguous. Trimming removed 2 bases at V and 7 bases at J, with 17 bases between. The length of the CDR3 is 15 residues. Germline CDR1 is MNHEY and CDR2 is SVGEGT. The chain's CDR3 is CASSYEGAPPLEAFF. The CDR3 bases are TGTGCCAGCAGTTACGAAGGAGCCCCACCACTTGAAGCTTTCTTT.

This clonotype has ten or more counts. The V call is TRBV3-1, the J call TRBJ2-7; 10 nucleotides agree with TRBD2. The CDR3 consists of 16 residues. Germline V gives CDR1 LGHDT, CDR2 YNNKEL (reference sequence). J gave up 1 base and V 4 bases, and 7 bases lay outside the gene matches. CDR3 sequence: CASSPRTSGLSYEQYF. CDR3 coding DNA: TGTGCCAGCAGCCCCAGGACTAGCGGCTTATCCTACGAGCAGTACTTC.

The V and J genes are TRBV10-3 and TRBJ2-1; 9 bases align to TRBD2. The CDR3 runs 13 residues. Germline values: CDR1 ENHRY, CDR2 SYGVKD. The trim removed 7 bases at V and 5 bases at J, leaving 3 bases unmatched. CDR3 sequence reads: CAINSGGHNEQFF. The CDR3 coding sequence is TGTGCCATCAACAGCGGGGGGCACAATGAGCAGTTCTTC.

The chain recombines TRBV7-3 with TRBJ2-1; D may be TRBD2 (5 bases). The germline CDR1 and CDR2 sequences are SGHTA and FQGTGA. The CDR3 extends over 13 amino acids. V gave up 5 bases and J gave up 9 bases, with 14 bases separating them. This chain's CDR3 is CASSLDSVGEQFF. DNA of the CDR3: TGTGCCAGCAGCCTCGATAGCGTAGGTGAGCAGTTCTTC.

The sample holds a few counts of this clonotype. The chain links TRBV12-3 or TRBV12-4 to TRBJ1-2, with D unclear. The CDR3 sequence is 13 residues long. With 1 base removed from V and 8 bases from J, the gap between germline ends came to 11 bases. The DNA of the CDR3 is TGTGCCAGCAGTTTAGGAACACGAGGAGGCTACACCTTC. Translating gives CASSLGTRGGYTF.

CDR3 nucleotide sequence: TGTGCCAGCAGCCCTGGACTAGCGGGATTGCAATCCGAGCAGTACTTC. Residues: CASSPGLAGLQSEQYF. The chain uses TRBV7-2 and TRBJ2-7; TRBD2 agrees at 12 bases. The junction had 11 bases not matched to a gene; V was cut back by 5 bases and J by 6 bases. Germline loops: CDR1 SGHTA, CDR2 FQGNSA. The CDR3 has 16 residues.

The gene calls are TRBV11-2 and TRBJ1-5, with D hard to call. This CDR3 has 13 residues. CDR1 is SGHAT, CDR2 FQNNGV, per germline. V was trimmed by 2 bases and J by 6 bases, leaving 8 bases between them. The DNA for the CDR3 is TGTGCCAGCAGCTTAACGACGAGTCAGCCCCAGCATTTT. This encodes CASSLTTSQPQHF.

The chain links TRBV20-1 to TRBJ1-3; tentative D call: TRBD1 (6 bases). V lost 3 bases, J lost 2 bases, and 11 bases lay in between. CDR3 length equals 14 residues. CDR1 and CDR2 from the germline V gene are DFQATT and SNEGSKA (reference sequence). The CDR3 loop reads CSASQGSTGNTIYF. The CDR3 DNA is TGCAGTGCTAGTCAGGGGTCGACTGGAAACACCATATATTTT.

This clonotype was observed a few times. CDR3 sequence: CASSVPAGLAGTQETQFF. The DNA for the CDR3 is TGTGCCAGCAGCGTACCCGCAGGACTAGCGGGAACACAAGAGACCCAGTTCTTC. The V and J genes are TRBV9 and TRBJ2-5, with 12 bases aligning to TRBD2. The DNA end favors TRBJ2-1, so the J call may be wrong. The germline V gene has CDR1 SGDLS and CDR2 YYNGEE. The CDR3 runs 18 residues.

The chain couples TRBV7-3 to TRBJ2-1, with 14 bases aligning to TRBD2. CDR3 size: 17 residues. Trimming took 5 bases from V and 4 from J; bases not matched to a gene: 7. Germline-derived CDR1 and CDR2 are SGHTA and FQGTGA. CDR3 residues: CASSAQGLAGVYNEQFF. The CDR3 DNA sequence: TGTGCCAGCAGCGCCCAGGGACTAGCGGGAGTTTACAATGAGCAGTTCTTC.

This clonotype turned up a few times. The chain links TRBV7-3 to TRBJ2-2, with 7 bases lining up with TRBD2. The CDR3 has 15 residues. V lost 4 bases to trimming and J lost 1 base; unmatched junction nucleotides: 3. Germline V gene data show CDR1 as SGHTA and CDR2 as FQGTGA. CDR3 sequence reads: CASSSGRQNTGELFF. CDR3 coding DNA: TGTGCCAGCAGCTCCGGGAGGCAGAACACCGGGGAGCTGTTTTTT.

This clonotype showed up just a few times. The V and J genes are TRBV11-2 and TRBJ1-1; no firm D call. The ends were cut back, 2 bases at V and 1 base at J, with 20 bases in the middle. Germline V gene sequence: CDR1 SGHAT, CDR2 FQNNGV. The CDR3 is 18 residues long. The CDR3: CASSLLPPGDVGNTEAFF. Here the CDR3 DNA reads TGTGCCAGCAGCTTACTTCCCCCGGGAGACGTAGGGAACACTGAAGCTTTCTTT. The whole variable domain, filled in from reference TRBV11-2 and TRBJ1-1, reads EAGVAQSPRYKIIEKRQSVAFWCNPISGHATLYWYQQILGQGPKLLIQFQNNGVVDDSQLPKDRFSAERLKGVDSTLKIQPAKLEDSAVYLCASSLLPPGDVGNTEAFFGQGTRLTVV.

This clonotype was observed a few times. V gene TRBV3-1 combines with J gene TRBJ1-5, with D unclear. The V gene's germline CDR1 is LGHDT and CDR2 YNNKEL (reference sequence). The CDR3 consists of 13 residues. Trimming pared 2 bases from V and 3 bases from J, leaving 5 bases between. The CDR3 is CASSQWTNQPQHF. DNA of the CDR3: TGTGCCAGCAGCCAATGGACCAATCAGCCCCAGCATTTT.

The CDR3 is CASSQLLGRRGDEQFF. The CDR3 coding sequence is TGTGCCAGCAGTCAACTCCTGGGGCGGAGGGGGGATGAGCAGTTCTTC. V is TRBV12-3 or TRBV12-4 and J is TRBJ2-1; D assignment may be TRBD1 or TRBD2 (6 bases each). The CDR3 is 16 residues long. The V gene lost 5 bases and the J gene lost 8 bases, with 22 bases spanning the gap.

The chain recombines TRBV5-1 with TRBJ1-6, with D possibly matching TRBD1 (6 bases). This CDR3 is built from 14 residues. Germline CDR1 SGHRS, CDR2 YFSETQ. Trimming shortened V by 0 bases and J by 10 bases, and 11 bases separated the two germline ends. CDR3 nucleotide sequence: TGCGCCAGCAGCTTGGGGACAGACGGCTCACCCCTCCACTTT. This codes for CASSLGTDGSPLHF.

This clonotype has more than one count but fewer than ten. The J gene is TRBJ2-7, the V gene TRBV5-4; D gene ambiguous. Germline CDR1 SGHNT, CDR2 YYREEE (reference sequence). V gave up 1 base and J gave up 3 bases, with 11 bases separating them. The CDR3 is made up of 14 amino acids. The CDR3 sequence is CASSLTPESYEQYF. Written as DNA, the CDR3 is TGTGCCAGCAGCTTGACACCGGAGAGCTACGAGCAGTACTTC.

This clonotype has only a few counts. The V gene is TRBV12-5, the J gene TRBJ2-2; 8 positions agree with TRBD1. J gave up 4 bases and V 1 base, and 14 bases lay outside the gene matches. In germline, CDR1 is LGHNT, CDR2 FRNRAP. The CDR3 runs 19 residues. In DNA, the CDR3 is TGTGCTAGTGGTTTGGCTACCAAGGTGGGACAGGTTCGCACCGGGGAGCTGTTTTTT. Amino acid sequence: CASGLATKVGQVRTGELFF.

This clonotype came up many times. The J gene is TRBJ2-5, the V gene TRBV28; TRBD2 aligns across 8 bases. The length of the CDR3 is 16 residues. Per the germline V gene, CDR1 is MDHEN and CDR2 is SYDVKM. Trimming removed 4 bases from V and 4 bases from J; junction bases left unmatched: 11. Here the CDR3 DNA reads TGTGCCAGCAGTTCTTCCTCCCTCAGCGGGAGAGAGACCCAGTACTTC. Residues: CASSSSSLSGRETQYF.

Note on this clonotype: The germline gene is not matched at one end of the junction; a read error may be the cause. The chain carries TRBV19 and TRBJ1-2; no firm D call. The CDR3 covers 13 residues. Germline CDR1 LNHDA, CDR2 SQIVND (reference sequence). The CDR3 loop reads CASTEMGNYGNTF. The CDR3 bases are TGTGCCAGTACCGAGATGGGGAACTATGGCAACACCTTC.

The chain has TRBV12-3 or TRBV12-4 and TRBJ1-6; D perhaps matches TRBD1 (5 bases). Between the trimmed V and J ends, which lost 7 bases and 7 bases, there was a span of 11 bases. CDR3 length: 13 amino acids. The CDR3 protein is CASTLRGNSPLHF. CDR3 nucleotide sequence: TGTGCCAGCACCTTACGGGGGAATTCACCCCTCCACTTT.

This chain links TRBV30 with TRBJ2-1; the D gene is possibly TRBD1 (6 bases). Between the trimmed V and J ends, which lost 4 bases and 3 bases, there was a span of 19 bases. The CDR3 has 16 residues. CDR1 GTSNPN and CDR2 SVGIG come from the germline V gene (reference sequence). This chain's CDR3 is CAWMGDRSGRYNEQFF. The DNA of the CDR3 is TGTGCCTGGATGGGAGACAGGAGTGGCCGCTACAATGAGCAGTTCTTC.

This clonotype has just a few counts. Here the CDR3 DNA reads TGCGCCAGCAGCCAAGCCCTAGCGGGAATCTCCTACGAGCAGTACTTC. Translating it yields CASSQALAGISYEQYF. The V call is TRBV4-1, the J call TRBJ2-7; TRBD2 aligns across 9 bases. CDR3 length: 16 residues. CDR1 MGHRA and CDR2 YSYEKL come from the germline V gene. Trimming at V came to 1 base and at J to 0 bases, leaving 4 bases not matched to a gene.

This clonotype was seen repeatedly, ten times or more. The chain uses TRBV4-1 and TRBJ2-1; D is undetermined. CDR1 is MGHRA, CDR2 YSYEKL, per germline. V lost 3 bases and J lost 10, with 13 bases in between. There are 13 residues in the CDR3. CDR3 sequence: CASSHPPTPEQFF. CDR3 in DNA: TGCGCCAGCAGCCATCCACCGACACCGGAGCAGTTCTTC.

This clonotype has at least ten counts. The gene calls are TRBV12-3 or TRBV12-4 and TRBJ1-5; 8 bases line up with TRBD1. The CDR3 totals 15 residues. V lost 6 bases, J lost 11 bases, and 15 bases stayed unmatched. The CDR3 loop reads CASSRADRDRRSQHF. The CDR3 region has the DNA TGTGCCAGCAGCCGCGCGGATAGGGACAGGCGGTCCCAGCATTTT.

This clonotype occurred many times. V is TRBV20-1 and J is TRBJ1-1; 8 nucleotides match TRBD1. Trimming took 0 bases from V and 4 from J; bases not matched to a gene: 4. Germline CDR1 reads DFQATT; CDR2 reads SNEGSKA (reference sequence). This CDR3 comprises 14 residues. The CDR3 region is CSARDWTGTTEAFF. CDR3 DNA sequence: TGCAGTGCTAGAGATTGGACAGGGACCACTGAAGCTTTCTTT.

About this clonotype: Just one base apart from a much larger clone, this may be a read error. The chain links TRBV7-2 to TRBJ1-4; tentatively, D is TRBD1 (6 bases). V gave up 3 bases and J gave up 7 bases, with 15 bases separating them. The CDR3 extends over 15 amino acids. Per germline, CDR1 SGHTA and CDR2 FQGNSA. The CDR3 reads CASSFLIGGGEKLFF. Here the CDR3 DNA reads TGTGCCAGCAGCTTCCTTATAGGAGGGGGTGAAAAACTGTTTTTT.

CDR3: CASTEGGQGASGNTIYF. The CDR3 DNA reads as TGTGCCAGCACCGAAGGGGGACAGGGGGCTTCTGGAAACACCATATATTTT. The V call is TRBV12-3 or TRBV12-4, the J call TRBJ1-3, with 12 bases lining up with TRBD1. With V trimmed by 7 bases and J by 1 base, 8 bases remained unmatched. The CDR3 extends over 17 amino acids.